The present TCR beta chain was sequenced within a study of T cell changes during pregnancy in multiple sclerosis. The CDR3 spans 15 residues. Trimming removed 0 bases at V and 0 bases at J, with 9 bases between. Germline V CDR1 and CDR2: SGHDT, YYEEEE. Here immunoSEQ multiplex PCR was the method, and the copy in TCRdb shows in-frame clones only, minus some. The sample yields about 64,000 clones, 80% to 95% seen once. This TCR was sampled from a female donor in good health, enrolled as a control in a pregnancy study. The chain employs TRBV5-6 and TRBJ2-5; D not certain. The sequences come from peripheral blood, collected in the second trimester of pregnancy. The CDR3 spells CASSLAAANQETQYF. CDR3 nucleotide sequence: TGTGCCAGCAGCTTGGCCGCGGCAAACCAAGAGACCCAGTACTTC. The full variable domain, completed using reference TRBV5-6 and TRBJ2-5, is DAGVTQSPTHLIKTRGQQVTLRCSPKSGHDTVSWYQQALGQGPQFIFQYYEEEERQRGNFPDRFSGHQFPNYSSELNVNALLLGDSALYLCASSLAAANQETQYFGPGTRLLVL.